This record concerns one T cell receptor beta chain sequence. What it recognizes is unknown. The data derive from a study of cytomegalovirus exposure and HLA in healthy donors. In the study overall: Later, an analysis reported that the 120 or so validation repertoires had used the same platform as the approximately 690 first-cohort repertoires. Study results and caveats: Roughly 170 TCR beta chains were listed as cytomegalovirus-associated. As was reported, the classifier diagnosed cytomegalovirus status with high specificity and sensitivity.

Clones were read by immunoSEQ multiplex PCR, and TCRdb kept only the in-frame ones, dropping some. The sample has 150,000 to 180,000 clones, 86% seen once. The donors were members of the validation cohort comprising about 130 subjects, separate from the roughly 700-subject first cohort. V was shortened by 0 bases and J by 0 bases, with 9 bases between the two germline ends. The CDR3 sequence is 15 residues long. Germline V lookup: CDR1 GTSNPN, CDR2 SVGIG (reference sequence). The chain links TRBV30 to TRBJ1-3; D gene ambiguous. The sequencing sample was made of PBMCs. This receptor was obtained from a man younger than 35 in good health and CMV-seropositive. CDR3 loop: CAWSVWSNSGNTIYF. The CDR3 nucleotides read TGTGCCTGGAGTGTATGGAGCAACTCTGGAAACACCATATATTTT.